Below are 19 T cell receptor beta chains sequenced from a single sample in a study of T cells in Graves' hyperthyroidism and ophthalmopathy. The CDR3 regions of TCR beta were amplified from RNA transcripts. The primer set for the first-round RT-PCR of the TCR CDR3 was HTBI. MiXCR was run by TCRdb on the multiplex PCR reads, yielding one entry per CDR3 protein. The sample includes 530,000 or so distinct CDR3 sequences, roughly 24% of them seen just once. Sequenced sample: blood. The receptors shown here come from a woman younger than 45 with Graves' ophthalmopathy.

This clonotype was observed at least ten times. This rearrangement joins TRBV2 to TRBJ2-7; 8 bases line up with TRBD1. The V gene's germline CDR1 is SNHLY and CDR2 FYNNEI. The ends lost 10 bases at V and 2 bases at J; junction bases unmatched: 13. The CDR3 is 15 residues long. CDR3 region: CATKPQGAATYEQYF. CDR3 nucleotides: TGTGCCACCAAACCTCAGGGGGCGGCAACCTACGAGCAGTACTTC.

Ten or more counts support this clonotype. V and J are TRBV20-1 and TRBJ1-5, with D tentatively TRBD1 (5 bases). The CDR3 contains 12 residues. Germline V gene sequence: CDR1 DFQATT, CDR2 SNEGSKA (reference sequence). The ends were cut back, 3 bases at V and 7 bases at J, with 10 bases in the middle. CDR3 bases: TGCAGTGCTAGGAGGGGAGGACAGCCCCAGCATTTT. This gives the protein CSARRGGQPQHF.

Remarks on this clonotype: Since the CDR3 does not end with the conserved phenylalanine or tryptophan, this likely comes from a read error. The V call is TRBV12-3 or TRBV12-4, the J call TRBJ1-5; D perhaps matches TRBD1 (5 bases). This CDR3 is built from 14 residues. V lost 0 bases to trimming and J lost 7 bases, with 10 bases between them. CDR3 in DNA: TGTGCCAGCAGTTTAGCCGGAGGGGACCAGCCCCAGCATTTG. Translating it yields CASSLAGGDQPQHL.

This clonotype was counted at least ten times. This chain links TRBV5-1 with TRBJ1-1, with 9 bases aligning to TRBD1. The V and J ends lost 5 bases and 8 bases, in that order; junction bases with no gene match: 16. The CDR3 totals 16 residues. Germline CDR1 is SGHRS and CDR2 is YFSETQ. Here the CDR3 DNA reads TGCGCCAGCAGACTACAGGGGGCCGATCTGTCAGCCGAAGCTTTCTTT. It specifies CASRLQGADLSAEAFF.

This clonotype was seen a handful of times. The chain couples TRBV5-1 to TRBJ1-2; no reliable D call. Germline V gives CDR1 SGHRS, CDR2 YFSETQ. CDR3 length: 13 residues. V was clipped by 1 base and J by 6 bases, with 10 bases between them. Here the CDR3 DNA reads TGCGCCAGCAGCTTGCGAGGGCCGGATGGCTACACCTTC. This translates into CASSLRGPDGYTF.

There are many counts of this clonotype. CDR3 region: CSVAGSYGYTF. CDR3 nucleotide sequence: TGCAGCGTTGCTGGTAGCTATGGCTACACCTTC. The chain uses TRBV29-1 and TRBJ1-2; D gene ambiguous. CDR1 is SQVTM, CDR2 ANQGSEA, per germline. Trimming left V 4 bases short and J 4 bases short, with 7 bases between. This CDR3 region has 11 residues.

There are a few counts of this clonotype. This chain joins TRBV24-1 and TRBJ1-5; D perhaps matches TRBD1 (6 bases). CDR1 is KGHDR and CDR2 is SFDVKD in the germline V gene. Trimming took off 5 bases at V and 1 base at J, with 11 bases between the two ends. CDR3 size: 15 residues. CDR3 residues: CATSGAGVSNQPQHF. The CDR3 DNA sequence: TGTGCCACCAGTGGGGCAGGGGTGAGCAATCAGCCCCAGCATTTT.

There are many counts of this clonotype. This chain links TRBV20-1 with TRBJ2-5; TRBD1 is a possible D gene (5 bases). The ends were cut back, 1 base at V and 0 bases at J, with 6 bases in the middle. This CDR3 is 13 amino acids long. Germline CDR1 is DFQATT and CDR2 is SNEGSKA (reference sequence). The CDR3 sequence is CSARGTYQETQYF. DNA for the CDR3: TGCAGTGCTAGAGGGACATACCAAGAGACCCAGTACTTC.

This clonotype has just a few counts. The rearrangement uses TRBV19 and TRBJ1-5; 7 bases match TRBD1. CDR1 and CDR2 from the germline V gene are LNHDA and SQIVND (reference sequence). After removal of 6 bases from V and 3 bases from J, the junction contained 8 bases not matched to a gene. The CDR3 runs 15 residues. The CDR3 DNA follows: TGTGCCAGTAGAAGACTTGGACAGGCCAATCAGCCCCAGCATTTT. As protein: CASRRLGQANQPQHF. Together with reference TRBV19 and TRBJ1-5, the CDR3 gives the full variable domain: DGGITQSPKYLFRKEGQNVTLSCEQNLNHDAMYWYRQDPGQGLRLIYYSQIVNDFQKGDIAEGYSVSREKKESFPLTVTSAQKNPTAFYLCASRRLGQANQPQHFGDGTRLSIL.

The chain recombines TRBV12-3 or TRBV12-4 with TRBJ1-2, with a tentative D call TRBD1 (5 bases). V was trimmed by 3 bases and J by 8 bases, leaving 16 bases between them. This CDR3 is built from 14 residues. This CDR3 reads CASSFSGYSSGYTF. CDR3 DNA sequence: TGTGCCAGCAGTTTTTCAGGGTATTCCTCCGGCTACACCTTC.

This clonotype appeared many times. The chain employs TRBV10-1 and TRBJ2-5; no clear D gene. The CDR3 is 16 amino acids. Germline-derived CDR1 and CDR2 are WNHNN and SYGVQD (reference sequence). With 0 bases removed from V and 5 bases from J, the gap between germline ends came to 16 bases. The DNA of the CDR3 is TGCGCCAGCAGTGAGTCGATTTGGGTCCTCCCCGAGACCCAGTACTTC. Its translation: CASSESIWVLPETQYF.

The V call is TRBV7-2, the J call TRBJ1-2; D gene uncertain. The CDR3 has 15 residues. Looked up from germline, CDR1 is SGHTA and CDR2 is FQGNSA. V was pared by 5 bases and J by 0 bases, with 13 bases between. The chain's CDR3 is CASSPPGRANYGYTF. The CDR3 DNA follows: TGTGCCAGCAGCCCCCCCGGGAGAGCTAACTATGGCTACACCTTC.

This clonotype was counted ten times or more. The chain combines TRBV6-2 or TRBV6-3 with TRBJ2-7, with D perhaps assigned TRBD1 or TRBD2 (5 bases each). CDR3 length equals 15 residues. Trimming pared 6 bases from V and 1 base from J, leaving 16 bases between. CDR1 is MNHEY and CDR2 is SVGEGT in the germline V gene. DNA of the CDR3: TGTGCCAGCAGGAGGGACGGCCCAAGATCCTACGAGCAGTACTTC. The encoded protein is CASRRDGPRSYEQYF.

The gene calls are TRBV29-1 and TRBJ2-1; D perhaps matches TRBD2 (5 bases). The CDR3 covers 10 residues. The V gene's germline CDR1 is SQVTM and CDR2 ANQGSEA. The ends were cut back, 6 bases at V and 7 bases at J, with 7 bases in the middle. CDR3 sequence (DNA): TGCAGCGTCACTAGGAATGAGCAGTTCTTC. This encodes CSVTRNEQFF.

The chain recombines TRBV6-5 with TRBJ1-2; a possible D gene is TRBD1 (5 bases). There are 15 residues in the CDR3. The ends were cut back, 2 bases at V and 5 bases at J, with 15 bases in the middle. CDR1 is MNHEY and CDR2 is SVGAGI in the germline V gene. This chain's CDR3 is CASSYTGVVGYGYTF. The DNA for the CDR3 is TGTGCCAGCAGTTACACGGGGGTGGTGGGTTATGGCTACACCTTC.

The chain couples TRBV7-2 to TRBJ2-7; no clear D. The V end lost 1 base, the J end lost 6 bases, and 10 bases lay between the germline ends. The CDR3 runs 13 residues. Germline loops: CDR1 SGHTA, CDR2 FQGNSA. As DNA, the CDR3 is TGTGCCAGCAGCTTAGAAGTTGTAGGCGAGCAGTACTTC. Translated, it gives CASSLEVVGEQYF.

This clonotype was counted at least ten times. This sequence joins TRBV12-3 or TRBV12-4 and TRBJ2-7; D is unresolved. V lost 6 bases to trimming and J lost 3 bases, with 6 bases between them. The CDR3 has 11 residues. The CDR3: CASRIGYEQYF. The CDR3 DNA sequence: TGTGCCAGCAGGATCGGCTACGAGCAGTACTTC.

This clonotype was counted at least ten times. The rearrangement uses TRBV7-4 and TRBJ1-1; D is uncertain. The length of the CDR3 is 16 residues. Trimming shortened V by 2 bases and J by 1 base, and 14 bases separated the two germline ends. Germline CDR1 reads SGHVT; CDR2 reads SQSDAQ. CDR3 residues: CASSLRETKANTEAFF. The CDR3 nucleotides are TGTGCCAGCAGCTTAAGGGAGACGAAGGCGAACACTGAAGCTTTCTTT.

This clonotype was observed at least ten times. CDR3 sequence reads: CASRGRGNYGYTF. The CDR3, as DNA: TGTGCCAGCAGGGGCAGGGGGAACTATGGCTACACCTTC. The V call is TRBV6-5, the J call TRBJ1-2, with 7 bases that match TRBD1. CDR1 and CDR2 (germline): MNHEY, SVGAGI. V trimming: 6 bases; J trimming: 2 bases; junction bases outside the gene matches: 3. The CDR3 length is 13 residues.